Given below is one T cell receptor (beta chain) in context. This specimen comes from a study of blood T cell repertoires in COVID-19. Study-level background: Sources were T cells, B-cell-depleted T cells, or PBMCs; the material itself was cDNA or gDNA.

V trimming: 5 bases; J trimming: 3 bases; junction bases outside the gene matches: 12. This CDR3 has 18 residues. The germline gives CDR1 SEHNR, CDR2 FQNEAQ (reference sequence). Some clones are missing from TCRdb's copy, which holds only in-frame ones; the method was immunoSEQ multiplex PCR. The sample consists of over 55,000 clones, about four fifths of them appearing once. Those enrolled, adults aged about 18 to 89 years, came from about two dozen US areas. The TCR sequence derives from a woman aged 40 to 49 with acute COVID-19. Source material: PBMCs or T cells enriched from blood (not recorded which). This sequence joins TRBV7-9 and TRBJ2-3, with TRBD2 matching over 12 bases. CDR3 region: CASSEEASGRDWTDTQYF. For the CDR3, the DNA is TGTGCCAGCAGCGAGGAGGCTAGCGGGAGGGACTGGACAGATACGCAGTATTTT.